This TCR beta chain was captured in a study of blood T cells in healthy people across ages. Findings of the study overall: As naive T cell percentage varied, TCR beta diversity correlated strongly with it.

The authors ran a second PCR of roughly 7 to 11 cycles using a sample-barcoded 5' primer and a J-beta primer mix. Unique molecular identifiers of 12 random nucleotides labeled each cDNA. TCRdb recomputed calls from the 5' RACE reads with MiXCR, one row per CDR3 protein. The sample records 750,000 or so distinct CDR3 sequences, 20% to 30% being singletons. Extractions gave at least 6 micrograms of total RNA per sample. As concerns this clonotype: Its antigen is unknown.

These data also formed part of another study, on T cells of mothers and their children. This second report adds: Every microgram of extracted RNA entered cDNA synthesis, around 1.5 ug per 15 ul.

Sample: blood. This sequence originates from a boy aged 5-17 years in good health.

CDR3 DNA: TGTGCCAGCAGCCCTTCCCTGGGGGAAAACATTCAGTACTTC. It translates to CASSPSLGENIQYF. The chain recombines TRBV6-6 with TRBJ2-4; either TRBD1 or TRBD2 may supply D (5 bases each). CDR1 MNHNY and CDR2 SVGAGI come from the germline V gene (reference sequence). V lost 6 bases and J 5 bases, leaving 14 bases between the germline ends. There are 14 residues in the CDR3.